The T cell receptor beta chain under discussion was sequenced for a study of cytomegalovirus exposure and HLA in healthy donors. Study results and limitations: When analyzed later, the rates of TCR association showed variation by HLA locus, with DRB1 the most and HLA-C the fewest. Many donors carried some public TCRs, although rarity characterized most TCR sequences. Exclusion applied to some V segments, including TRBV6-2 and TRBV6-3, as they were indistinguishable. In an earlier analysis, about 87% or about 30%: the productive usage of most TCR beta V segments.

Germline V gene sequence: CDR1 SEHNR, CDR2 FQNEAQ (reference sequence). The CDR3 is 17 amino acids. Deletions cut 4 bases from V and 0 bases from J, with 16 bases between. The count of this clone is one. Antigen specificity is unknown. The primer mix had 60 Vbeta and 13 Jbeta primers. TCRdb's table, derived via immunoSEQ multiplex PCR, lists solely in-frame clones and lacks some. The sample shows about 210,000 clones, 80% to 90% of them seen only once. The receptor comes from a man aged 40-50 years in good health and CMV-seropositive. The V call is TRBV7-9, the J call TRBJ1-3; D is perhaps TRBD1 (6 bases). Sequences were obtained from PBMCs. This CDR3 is CASSSLDGQSSGNTIYF. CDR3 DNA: TGTGCCAGCAGCTCCCTCGATGGACAGAGCTCTGGAAACACCATATATTTT.